This T cell receptor beta chain emerged from a study of T cells in Graves' hyperthyroidism and ophthalmopathy. Patients having uncontrolled infection, another autoimmune disease, pregnancy or lactation were not included. Diagnoses were made from clinical symptoms, serum measures (thyroxine and TRAb), thyroid ultrasound and orbital computed tomography. This clonotype was picked up many times. Template material for amplifying TCR beta CDR3 regions consisted of RNA transcripts. An initial round of RT-PCR targeting the TCR CDR3 relied on the HTBI primer set. TCRdb re-derived calls from the multiplex PCR reads in MiXCR, one entry per CDR3 protein. The sample has under 300,000 distinct CDR3 sequences; approximately 14% are singletons. The CDR3 has 15 amino acids. In germline, CDR1 is LNHDA, CDR2 SQIVND (reference sequence). Between the trimmed V and J ends, which lost 5 bases and 0 bases, there was a span of 13 bases.

The chain is built from TRBV19 and TRBJ1-2, with D hard to call. The sequencing sample was made of blood. This TCR derives from a woman between 50 and 59 years old with Graves' hyperthyroidism that later progressed to Graves' ophthalmopathy. CDR3 in amino acids: CASSHTMDANYGYTF. The CDR3 nucleotides are TGTGCCAGTAGTCATACCATGGACGCTAACTATGGCTACACCTTC.